The clone carrying this T cell receptor (beta chain) appeared a single time. This sample is part of a study of control samples from healthy donors and cancer patients. With 3 bases removed from V and 0 bases from J, the gap between germline ends came to 4 bases. CDR3 length: 13 amino acids. Sequencing used immunoSEQ multiplex PCR; TCRdb keeps in-frame clones, though not all of them. The sample includes tens of thousands of clones, 75% to 90% seen only once; the top ten take approximately 15%. What was sequenced was blood. This sequence joins TRBV23-1 and TRBJ2-3; D unresolved. TRBV23-1 is an ORF; its function is uncertain. The origin of this receptor is a man aged 45 to 65 in good health. This chain's CDR3 is CASSQGSTDTQYF. In DNA form, the CDR3 reads TGCGCCAGCAGTCAGGGGAGCACAGATACGCAGTATTTT.